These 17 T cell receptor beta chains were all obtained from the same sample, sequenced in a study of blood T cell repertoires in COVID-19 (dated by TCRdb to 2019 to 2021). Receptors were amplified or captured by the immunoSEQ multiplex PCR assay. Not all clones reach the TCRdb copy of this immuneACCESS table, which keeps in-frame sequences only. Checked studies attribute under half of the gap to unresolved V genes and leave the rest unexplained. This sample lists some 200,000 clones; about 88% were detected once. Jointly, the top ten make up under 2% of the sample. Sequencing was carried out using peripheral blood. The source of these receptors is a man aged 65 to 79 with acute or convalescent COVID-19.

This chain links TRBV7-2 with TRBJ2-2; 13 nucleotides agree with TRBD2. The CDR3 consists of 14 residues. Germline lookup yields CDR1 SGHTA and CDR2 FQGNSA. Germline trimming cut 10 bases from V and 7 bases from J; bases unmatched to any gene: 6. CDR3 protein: CATGTSGNRGELFF. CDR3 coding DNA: TGTGCCACCGGGACTAGCGGGAATCGCGGGGAGCTGTTTTTT.

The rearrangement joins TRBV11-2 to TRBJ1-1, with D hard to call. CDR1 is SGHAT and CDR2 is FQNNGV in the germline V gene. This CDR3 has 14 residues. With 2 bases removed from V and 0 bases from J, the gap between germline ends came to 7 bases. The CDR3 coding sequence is TGTGCCAGCAGCTTAACAGAGATGAACACTGAAGCTTTCTTT. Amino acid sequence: CASSLTEMNTEAFF.

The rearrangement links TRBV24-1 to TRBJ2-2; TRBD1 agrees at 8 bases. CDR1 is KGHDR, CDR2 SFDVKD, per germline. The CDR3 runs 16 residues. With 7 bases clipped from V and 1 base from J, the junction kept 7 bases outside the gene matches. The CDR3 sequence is CATRQSGTGNTGELFF. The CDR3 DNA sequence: TGTGCCACCAGACAATCCGGGACAGGGAACACCGGGGAGCTGTTTTTT.

CDR3 in amino acids: CASSQLTGGLGEQYF. The CDR3 region has the DNA TGTGCCAGCAGCCAACTCACAGGGGGTCTGGGCGAGCAGTACTTC. The chain combines TRBV11-2 with TRBJ2-7; 8 bases agree with TRBD1. CDR3 length equals 15 residues. V shed 5 bases and J 6 bases; nucleotides not matched to a gene: 12. Germline CDR1 reads SGHAT; CDR2 reads FQNNGV. The variable domain in full, with the rest retrieved from reference TRBV11-2 and TRBJ2-7, is EAGVAQSPRYKIIEKRQSVAFWCNPISGHATLYWYQQILGQGPKLLIQFQNNGVVDDSQLPKDRFSAERLKGVDSTLKIQPAKLEDSAVYLCASSQLTGGLGEQYFGPGTRLTVT.

This chain's CDR3 is CASSAVGGTDTQYF. The CDR3 bases are TGTGCCAGCAGTGCCGTAGGGGGCACAGATACGCAGTATTTT. V usage is TRBV6-4 and J usage is TRBJ2-3; TRBD1 might be the D (5 bases). The length of the CDR3 is 14 residues. CDR1 and CDR2 from the germline V gene are MRHNA and SNTAGT. Trimming stripped 4 bases from V and 1 base from J, with 9 bases between.

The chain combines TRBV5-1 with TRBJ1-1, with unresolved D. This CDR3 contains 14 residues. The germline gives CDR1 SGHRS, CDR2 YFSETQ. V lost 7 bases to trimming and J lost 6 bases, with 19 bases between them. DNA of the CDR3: TGCGCCAGCTCCTCGGGTCAACCAAACCCTGAAGCTTTCTTT. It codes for CASSSGQPNPEAFF.

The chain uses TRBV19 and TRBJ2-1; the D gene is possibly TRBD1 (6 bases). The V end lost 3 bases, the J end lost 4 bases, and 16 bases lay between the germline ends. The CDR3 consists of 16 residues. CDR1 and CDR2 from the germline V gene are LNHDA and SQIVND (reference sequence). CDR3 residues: CASSILTGQAYNEQFF. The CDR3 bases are TGTGCCAGTAGTATTCTAACAGGGCAGGCTTACAATGAGCAGTTCTTC.

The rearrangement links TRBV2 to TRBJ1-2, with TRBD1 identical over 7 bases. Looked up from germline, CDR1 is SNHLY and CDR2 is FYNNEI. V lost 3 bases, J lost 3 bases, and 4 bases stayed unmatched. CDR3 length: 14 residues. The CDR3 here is CASSDRGEDYGYTF. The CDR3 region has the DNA TGTGCCAGCAGTGACAGGGGGGAGGACTATGGCTACACCTTC.

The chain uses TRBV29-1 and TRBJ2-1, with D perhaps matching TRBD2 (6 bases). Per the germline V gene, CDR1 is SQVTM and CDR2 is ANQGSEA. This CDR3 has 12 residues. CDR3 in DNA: TGCAGTAGCGGATACCTACAGAATGAGCAGTTCTTC. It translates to CSSGYLQNEQFF.

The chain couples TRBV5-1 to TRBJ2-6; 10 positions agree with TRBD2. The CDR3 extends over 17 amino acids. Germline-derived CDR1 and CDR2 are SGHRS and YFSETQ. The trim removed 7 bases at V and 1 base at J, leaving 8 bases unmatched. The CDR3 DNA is TGCGCCAGCGGACTAGCGGAGCCCGTGTCTGGGGCCAACGTCCTGACTTTC. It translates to CASGLAEPVSGANVLTF.

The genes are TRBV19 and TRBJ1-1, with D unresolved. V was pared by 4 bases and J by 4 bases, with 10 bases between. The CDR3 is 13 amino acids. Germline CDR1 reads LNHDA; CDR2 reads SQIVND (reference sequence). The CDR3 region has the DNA TGTGCCAGTAGTACCCGGGGAGGCACTGAAGCTTTCTTT. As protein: CASSTRGGTEAFF.

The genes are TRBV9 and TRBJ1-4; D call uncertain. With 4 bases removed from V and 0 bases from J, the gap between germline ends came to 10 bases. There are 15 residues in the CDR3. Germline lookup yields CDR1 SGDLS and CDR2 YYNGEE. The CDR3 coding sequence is TGTGCCAGCAGCCCTGGACTGGCAACTAATGAAAAACTGTTTTTT. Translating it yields CASSPGLATNEKLFF.

Written as DNA, the CDR3 is TGCGCCAGCAGCTTTAGAAGAGGGAGGCAAGAGACCCAGTACTTC. Residues: CASSFRRGRQETQYF. The V gene is TRBV5-1, the J gene TRBJ2-5, with TRBD2 as a possible D gene (6 bases). CDR3 size: 15 residues. Trimming took 2 bases from V and 2 from J, leaving 13 bases between them. Germline CDR1 reads SGHRS; CDR2 reads YFSETQ.

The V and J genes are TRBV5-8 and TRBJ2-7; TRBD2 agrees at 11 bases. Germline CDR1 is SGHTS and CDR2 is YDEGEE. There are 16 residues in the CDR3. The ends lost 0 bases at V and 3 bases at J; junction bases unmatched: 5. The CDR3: CASSLALLAGDYEQYF. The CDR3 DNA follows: TGTGCCAGCAGCTTGGCATTACTAGCGGGGGACTACGAGCAGTACTTC.

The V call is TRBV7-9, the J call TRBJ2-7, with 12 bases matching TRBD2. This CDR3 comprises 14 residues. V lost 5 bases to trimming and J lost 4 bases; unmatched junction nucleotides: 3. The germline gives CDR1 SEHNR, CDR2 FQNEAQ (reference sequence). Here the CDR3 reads CASSRTSGTYEQYF. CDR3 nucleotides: TGTGCCAGCAGCCGGACTAGCGGGACTTACGAGCAGTACTTC.

CDR3 nucleotide sequence: TGTGCCAGTAGCGAACGGACAGGGGATATTCAGCCCCAGCATTTT. It translates to CASSERTGDIQPQHF. This chain links TRBV19 with TRBJ1-5; TRBD1 matches at 9 bases. The CDR3 extends over 15 amino acids. CDR1 and CDR2 (germline): LNHDA, SQIVND (reference sequence). V gave up 6 bases and J gave up 6 bases; unmatched junction bases: 9.

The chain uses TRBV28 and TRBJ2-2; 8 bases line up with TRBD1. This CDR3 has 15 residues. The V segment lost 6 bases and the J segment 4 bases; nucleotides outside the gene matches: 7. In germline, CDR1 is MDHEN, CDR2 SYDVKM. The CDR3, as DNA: TGTGCCAGCAGCCAGGGGGCGCCAGGCACCGGGGAGCTGTTTTTT. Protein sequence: CASSQGAPGTGELFF.